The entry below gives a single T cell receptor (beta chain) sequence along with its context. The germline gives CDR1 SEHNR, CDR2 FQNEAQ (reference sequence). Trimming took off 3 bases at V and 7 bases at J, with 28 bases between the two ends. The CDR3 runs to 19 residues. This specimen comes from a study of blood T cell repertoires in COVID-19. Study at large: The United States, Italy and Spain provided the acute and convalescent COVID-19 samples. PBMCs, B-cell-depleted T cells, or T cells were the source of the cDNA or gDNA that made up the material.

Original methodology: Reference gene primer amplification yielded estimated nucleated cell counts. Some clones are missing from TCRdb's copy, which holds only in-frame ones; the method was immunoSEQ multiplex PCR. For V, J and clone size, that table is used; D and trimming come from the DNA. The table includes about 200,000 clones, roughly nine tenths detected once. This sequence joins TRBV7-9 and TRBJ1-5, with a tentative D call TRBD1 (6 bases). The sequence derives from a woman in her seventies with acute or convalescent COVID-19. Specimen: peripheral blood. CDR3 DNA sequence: TGTGCCAGCAGCTTTGGGCTGGGGAGGGGGGAAAGTATGAACCAGCCCCAGCATTTT. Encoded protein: CASSFGLGRGESMNQPQHF.